Listed here are 7 T cell receptor beta chains from one sample, sequenced in a study of T-cell reconstitution after alpha-beta-depleted transplantation in children. Unique molecular identifiers were used in preparing the TCRbeta library. TCRdb processed the PCR reads anew with MiXCR; each CDR3 protein has one entry. The table records around 500,000 distinct CDR3 sequences, about 23% of them present only once. The specimen comprised PBMCs, mostly from graft donor cells, sampled 360 days after TCRalphabeta/CD19-depleted stem cell transplant. The receptors derive from a boy in the first two years of life who had a stem cell transplant for acute myeloid leukemia, so the T cells may come from the graft donor.

The chain links TRBV5-1 to TRBJ2-3, with TRBD1 identical over 8 bases. The CDR3 covers 15 residues. Looked up from germline, CDR1 is SGHRS and CDR2 is YFSETQ. Trimming cost V 4 bases and J 0 bases; bases outside gene matches: 4. DNA for the CDR3: TGCGCCAGCAGCCCGGACAGGGACAGCACAGATACGCAGTATTTT. The encoded protein is CASSPDRDSTDTQYF.

The chain uses TRBV5-1 and TRBJ1-1, with D possibly TRBD1 on 5 matching bases. Trimming cost V 0 bases and J 0 bases, with 18 bases left between them. Germline lookup yields CDR1 SGHRS and CDR2 YFSETQ. The CDR3 consists of 18 residues. CDR3 nucleotide sequence: TGCGCCAGCAGCTTGGGCAGGGTACCGTCGCGCGTGAACACTGAAGCTTTCTTT. This translates into CASSLGRVPSRVNTEAFF.

The chain links TRBV7-8 to TRBJ2-1; 10 nucleotides match TRBD2. CDR3 size: 17 residues. Germline-derived CDR1 and CDR2 are SGHVS and FQNEAQ. With 5 bases clipped from V and 8 bases from J, the junction kept 15 bases outside the gene matches. The CDR3 coding sequence is TGTGCCAGCAGCCATCATAAGCGGGGGGGCATGGGAGATGAGCAGTTCTTC. Protein: CASSHHKRGGMGDEQFF.

This chain uses TRBV28 with TRBJ1-1; D ambiguous. Germline V gives CDR1 MDHEN, CDR2 SYDVKM. The V end lost 3 bases, the J end lost 1 base, and 9 bases lay between the germline ends. The CDR3 extends over 14 amino acids. CDR3 coding DNA: TGTGCCAGCAGTTTTACGCAGAAGAACACTGAAGCTTTCTTT. It encodes CASSFTQKNTEAFF.

The chain recombines TRBV29-1 with TRBJ1-1; TRBD1 matches at 12 bases. V was pared by 8 bases and J by 6 bases, with 13 bases of the junction left unmatched. Germline V gives CDR1 SQVTM, CDR2 ANQGSEA. The CDR3 covers 15 residues. The CDR3 nucleotides are TGCAGCTTTCAAACCTGGGACAGGGGGCCTCCTGAAGCTTTCTTT. Its translation is CSFQTWDRGPPEAFF.

The genes are TRBV2 and TRBJ2-1, with TRBD1 matching 8 bases. The CDR3 sequence is 15 residues long. V gave up 2 bases and J gave up 3 bases; unmatched junction bases: 3. Germline CDR1 SNHLY, CDR2 FYNNEI. CDR3 sequence (DNA): TGTGCCAGCAGTGAAAGGACAGGGCGCTACAATGAGCAGTTCTTC. Its translation: CASSERTGRYNEQFF.

This clonotype was counted many times. This rearrangement joins TRBV20-1 to TRBJ2-7; D ambiguous. Trimming removed 0 bases from V and 3 bases from J, with 12 bases in between. The germline CDR1 and CDR2 sequences are DFQATT and SNEGSKA (reference sequence). The CDR3 is 14 residues long. The chain's CDR3 is CSARDVGNGYEQYV. CDR3 nucleotide sequence: TGCAGTGCTAGAGATGTGGGAAACGGCTACGAGCAGTACGTC.